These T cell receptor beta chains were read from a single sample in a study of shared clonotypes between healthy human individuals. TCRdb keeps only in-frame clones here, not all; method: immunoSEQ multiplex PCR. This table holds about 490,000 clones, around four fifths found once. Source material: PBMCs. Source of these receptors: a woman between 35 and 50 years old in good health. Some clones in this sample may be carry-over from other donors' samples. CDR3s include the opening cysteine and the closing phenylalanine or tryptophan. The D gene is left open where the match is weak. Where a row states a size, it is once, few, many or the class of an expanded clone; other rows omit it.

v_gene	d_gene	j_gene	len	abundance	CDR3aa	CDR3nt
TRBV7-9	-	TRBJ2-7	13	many	CASSIDSVYEQYF	TGTGCCAGCAGCATCGACAGCGTCTACGAGCAGTACTTC
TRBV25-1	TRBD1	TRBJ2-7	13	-	CASARQGFYEQYF	TGTGCCAGCGCAAGACAGGGCTTCTACGAGCAGTACTTC
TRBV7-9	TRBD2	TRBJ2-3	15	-	CASSRVLAATDTQYF	TGTGCCAGCAGCCGTGTACTAGCGGCCACAGATACGCAGTATTTT
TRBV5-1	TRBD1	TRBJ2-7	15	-	CASSPETGFYLEQYF	TGCGCCAGCAGCCCCGAGACAGGGTTCTACTTGGAGCAGTACTTC
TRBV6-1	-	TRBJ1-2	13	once	CASREGRFYGYTF	TGTGCCAGCAGGGAGGGCAGGTTCTATGGCTACACCTTC
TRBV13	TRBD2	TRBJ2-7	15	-	CASSLDPAGDSKQYF	TGTGCCAGCAGCTTAGATCCAGCGGGAGATAGCAAGCAGTACTTC
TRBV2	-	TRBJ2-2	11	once	CASGPHGELFF	TGTGCCAGCGGGCCCCACGGGGAGCTGTTTTTT
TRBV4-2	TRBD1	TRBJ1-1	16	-	CASRPRTGRGNTEAFF	TGTGCCAGCAGGCCCAGGACAGGGAGAGGGAACACTGAAGCTTTCTTT
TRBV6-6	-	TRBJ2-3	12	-	CASRSGVDTQYF	TGTGCCAGCAGATCGGGCGTAGATACGCAGTATTTT
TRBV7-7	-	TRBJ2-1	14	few	CASSPAGVGNEQFF	TGTGCTAGCAGCCCCGCGGGTGTAGGTAATGAGCAGTTCTTC
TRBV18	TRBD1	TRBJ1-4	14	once	CASSPGTGAEKLFF	TGTGCCAGCTCACCCGGGACAGGGGCGGAAAAACTGTTTTTT
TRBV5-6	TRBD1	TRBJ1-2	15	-	CASSFKDRANYGYTF	TGTGCCAGCAGCTTTAAGGACAGGGCAAACTATGGCTACACCTTC
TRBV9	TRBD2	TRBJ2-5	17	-	CASSVGLARSYQETQYF	TGTGCCAGCAGCGTGGGACTAGCGAGATCGTACCAAGAGACCCAGTACTTC
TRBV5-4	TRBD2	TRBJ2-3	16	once	CASSFLAGGPGDTQYF	TGTGCCAGCAGCTTTCTGGCGGGAGGGCCCGGAGATACGCAGTATTTT
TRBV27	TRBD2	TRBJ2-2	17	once	CASSLWSSGPNTGELFF	TGTGCCAGCAGTTTATGGTCTAGCGGGCCGAACACCGGGGAGCTGTTTTTT
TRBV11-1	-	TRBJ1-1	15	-	CASSSEWGLNTEAFF	TGTGCCAGCAGCTCGGAGTGGGGGTTGAACACTGAAGCTTTCTTT
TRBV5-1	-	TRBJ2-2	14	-	CASSLGSGAGELFF	TGCGCCAGCAGCTTGGGAAGCGGTGCCGGGGAGCTGTTTTTT
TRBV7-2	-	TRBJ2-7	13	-	CASTTPNTYEQYF	TGTGCCAGCACAACGCCCAACACCTACGAGCAGTACTTC
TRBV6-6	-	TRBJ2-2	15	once	CASSSRDTNTGELFF	TGTGCCAGCAGTTCCCGGGACACAAACACCGGGGAGCTGTTTTTT
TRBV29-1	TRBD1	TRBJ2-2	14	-	CSGGQASNTGELFF	TGCAGCGGCGGACAGGCTTCGAACACCGGGGAGCTGTTTTTT
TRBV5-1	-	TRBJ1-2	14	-	CASSPAGTNYGYTF	TGCGCCAGCAGCCCGGCGGGCACTAACTATGGCTACACCTTC
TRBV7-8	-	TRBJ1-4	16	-	CASSPEGAAYGEKLFF	TGTGCCAGCAGCCCCGAAGGGGCAGCTTACGGGGAAAAACTGTTTTTT
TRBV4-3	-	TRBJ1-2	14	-	CASSQDRGYYGYTF	TGCGCCAGCAGCCAAGATCGGGGATACTATGGCTACACCTTC